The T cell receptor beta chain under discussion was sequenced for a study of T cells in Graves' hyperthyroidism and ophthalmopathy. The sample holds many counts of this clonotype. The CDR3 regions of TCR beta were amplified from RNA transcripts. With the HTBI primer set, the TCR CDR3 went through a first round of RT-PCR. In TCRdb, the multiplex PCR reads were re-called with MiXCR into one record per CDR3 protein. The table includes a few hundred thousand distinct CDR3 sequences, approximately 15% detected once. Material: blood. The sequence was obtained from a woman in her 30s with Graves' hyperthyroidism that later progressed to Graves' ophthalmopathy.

CDR3 region: CASSPQGREGLSYEQYF. CDR3 DNA: TGTGCCAGCAGTCCCCAAGGGCGGGAGGGCCTATCCTACGAGCAGTACTTC. V gene TRBV27 combines with J gene TRBJ2-7, with 9 bases identical to TRBD2. CDR1 is MNHEY, CDR2 SMNVEV, per germline (reference sequence). CDR3 size: 17 residues. V trimming: 5 bases; J trimming: 1 base; junction bases outside the gene matches: 12.